These 22 T cell receptor beta chains were sequenced from one sample in a study of shared clonotypes between healthy human individuals. Naive CD8 cells comprised CD45RO-negative, CCR7-positively selected cells, excluding terminally differentiated effector memory CD45RA+ cells. Using immunoSEQ multiplex PCR, the repertoire was profiled, and TCRdb retains in-frame clones only, with some absent. The sample holds some 2,000,000 clones, just under 95% seen once. Specimen: naive CD8+ T cells sorted from blood. These receptors were taken from a man aged 18 to 30 in good health.

This chain uses TRBV4-1 with TRBJ2-6; D is perhaps TRBD1 (5 bases). V was trimmed by 1 base and J by 0 bases, leaving 13 bases between them. In germline, CDR1 is MGHRA, CDR2 YSYEKL. There are 18 residues in the CDR3. The CDR3, as DNA: TGCGCCAGCAGCCAAGTAGCAGGGATGGGCTCTGGGGCCAACGTCCTGACTTTC. Its translation is CASSQVAGMGSGANVLTF.

This chain links TRBV5-6 with TRBJ2-7; possible D gene TRBD1, 6 bases. This CDR3 is 15 amino acids long. The germline V gene encodes CDR1 SGHDT and CDR2 YYEEEE. V lost 1 base and J 1 base, leaving 12 bases between the germline ends. The CDR3 region has the DNA TGTGCCAGCAGCTTGTGGAGAGACAGGTCCTACGAGCAGTACTTC. Translation gives CASSLWRDRSYEQYF.

V is TRBV14 and J is TRBJ2-1, with D perhaps matching TRBD2 (6 bases). This CDR3 region has 13 residues. The germline V and J ends were trimmed by 6 bases and 7 bases, with 13 bases remaining between them. Germline assignment: CDR1 SGHDN and CDR2 FVKESK. CDR3 sequence: CASRPSGDNEQFF. In DNA form, the CDR3 reads TGTGCCAGCAGACCTTCGGGGGATAATGAGCAGTTCTTC.

The V and J genes are TRBV9 and TRBJ2-7, with TRBD1 matching over 8 bases. Germline V lookup: CDR1 SGDLS, CDR2 YYNGEE. This CDR3 is built from 16 residues. V was clipped by 2 bases and J by 1 base; unmatched bases: 8. The CDR3 nucleotides are TGTGCCAGCAGCGTGAATTTGGGGACAGGATCCTACGAGCAGTACTTC. This translates into CASSVNLGTGSYEQYF.

To note about this clone: Other DNA sequences in this sample translate to the same CDR3. The chain carries TRBV27 and TRBJ2-7, with D possibly being TRBD1 or TRBD2 (5 bases each). The CDR3 sequence is 16 residues long. CDR1 and CDR2 (germline): MNHEY, SMNVEV (reference sequence). Trimming left V 0 bases short and J 2 bases short, with 14 bases between. The CDR3 protein is CASSLSAGTGTYEQYF. CDR3 nucleotides: TGTGCCAGCAGTTTATCCGCCGGGACGGGCACCTACGAGCAGTACTTC.

The rearrangement uses TRBV6-5 and TRBJ2-2; possibly TRBD1 for D (6 bases). Germline loops: CDR1 MNHEY, CDR2 SVGAGI. V lost 1 base and J 10 bases, leaving 16 bases between the germline ends. This CDR3 has 15 residues. The CDR3: CASSYLDSNGEELFF. CDR3 nucleotides: TGTGCCAGCAGTTACTTGGACAGTAATGGGGAGGAGCTGTTTTTT.

The V call is TRBV25-1, the J call TRBJ2-7; the match to TRBD1 covers 7 bases. This CDR3 has 14 residues. Germline V gene sequence: CDR1 MGHDK, CDR2 SYGVNS. V shed 3 bases and J 7 bases; nucleotides not matched to a gene: 9. This chain's CDR3 is CASSELATGLEQYF. The DNA of the CDR3 is TGTGCCAGCAGTGAGCTTGCGACAGGGCTTGAGCAGTACTTC.

The V call is TRBV7-9, the J call TRBJ2-7, with TRBD2 matching over 10 bases. The J segment lost 4 bases and the V segment lost 1 base, leaving 7 bases of the junction unmatched. This CDR3 contains 16 residues. Germline V CDR1 and CDR2: SEHNR, FQNEAQ (reference sequence). CDR3 coding DNA: TGTGCCAGCAGCTTAGGTGCTAGCGGGAGCTTTTACGAGCAGTACTTC. It codes for CASSLGASGSFYEQYF.

The chain recombines TRBV4-1 with TRBJ1-1; 7 bases match TRBD1. This CDR3 has 14 amino acids. CDR1 is MGHRA, CDR2 YSYEKL, per germline. After removal of 5 bases from V and 2 bases from J, the junction contained 5 bases not matched to a gene. The CDR3 DNA sequence: TGCGCCAGCAGCTCACAGGGGTTTAACACTGAAGCTTTCTTT. Amino acid sequence: CASSSQGFNTEAFF.

The V and J genes are TRBV5-1 and TRBJ2-7; 7 bases agree with TRBD1. The CDR3 extends over 14 amino acids. Germline V gene lookup returns CDR1 SGHRS and CDR2 YFSETQ. V trimming: 6 bases; J trimming: 4 bases; junction bases outside the gene matches: 10. CDR3 nucleotides: TGCGCCAGCATGTCCGAGACAGGGCGGTACGAGCAGTACTTC. This encodes CASMSETGRYEQYF.

As concerns this clone: The same CDR3 also results from other DNA sequences found in this sample. J is TRBJ2-3 and V is TRBV6-5, with D possibly matching TRBD2 (5 bases). CDR1 and CDR2 from the germline V gene are MNHEY and SVGAGI. This CDR3 has 12 amino acids. Trimming pared 2 bases from V and 5 bases from J, leaving 5 bases between. The DNA for the CDR3 is TGTGCCAGCAGTTACGAGGGAGATACGCAGTATTTT. Its protein is CASSYEGDTQYF.

The chain uses TRBV4-1 and TRBJ1-4; perhaps TRBD1 as D (5 bases). The germline gives CDR1 MGHRA, CDR2 YSYEKL. This CDR3 is 16 amino acids long. The V and J ends lost 0 bases and 8 bases respectively, with 16 bases between them. As DNA, the CDR3 is TGCGCCAGCAGCCAAGATCAGGGTGGAGAGGGAGAAAAACTGTTTTTT. Translating gives CASSQDQGGEGEKLFF.

The V call is TRBV4-1, the J call TRBJ1-4, with TRBD1 as a possible D gene (5 bases). The CDR3 is 16 residues long. Trimming shortened V by 0 bases and J by 0 bases, and 8 bases separated the two germline ends. Germline V gives CDR1 MGHRA, CDR2 YSYEKL. CDR3 coding DNA: TGCGCCAGCAGCCAAGAAAGAGGGGCAACTAATGAAAAACTGTTTTTT. Its translation is CASSQERGATNEKLFF.

This chain connects TRBV7-3 to TRBJ2-1; no clear D. The CDR3 is made up of 14 amino acids. The V gene lost 5 bases and the J gene lost 3 bases, with 11 bases spanning the gap. Germline V gene lookup returns CDR1 SGHTA and CDR2 FQGTGA. In DNA, the CDR3 is TGTGCCAGCAGCCCTTTCTCGGGCTACAATGAGCAGTTCTTC. It translates to CASSPFSGYNEQFF.

This sequence joins TRBV30 and TRBJ2-7, with no clear D. The germline V gene has CDR1 GTSNPN and CDR2 SVGIG (reference sequence). The germline V and J ends were trimmed by 5 bases and 3 bases, with 11 bases remaining between them. This CDR3 is 12 amino acids long. In DNA form, the CDR3 reads TGTGCCTGGTGTGACATGAGCTACGAGCAGTACTTC. Its translation: CAWCDMSYEQYF.

This clone was seen a few times. The sample has other DNA sequences that encode this CDR3 too. The chain couples TRBV19 to TRBJ2-7, with TRBD2 as a possible D gene (6 bases). CDR1 is LNHDA, CDR2 SQIVND, per germline (reference sequence). The CDR3 has 13 amino acids. The V end lost 5 bases, the J end lost 0 bases, and 8 bases lay between the germline ends. CDR3 DNA: TGTGCCAGTAGTTTCGGGAGCTCCTACGAGCAGTACTTC. This encodes CASSFGSSYEQYF.

V and J are TRBV6-5 and TRBJ1-1; a possible D gene is TRBD1 (5 bases). The CDR3 length is 15 residues. With 2 bases removed from V and 3 bases from J, the gap between germline ends came to 13 bases. Germline assignment: CDR1 MNHEY and CDR2 SVGAGI. CDR3 coding DNA: TGTGCCAGCAGTTACGGGCATAGGGACGACACTGAAGCTTTCTTT. Translation: CASSYGHRDDTEAFF.

Concerning this clone itself: At the DNA level, this CDR3 is encoded by other sequences in the same sample as well. This CDR3 is CASSLSPGTGSYEQYF. The CDR3 bases are TGTGCCAGCAGTTTATCTCCCGGAACAGGGTCCTACGAGCAGTACTTC. The chain has TRBV27 and TRBJ2-7; TRBD1 might be the D (6 bases). The V gene's germline CDR1 is MNHEY and CDR2 SMNVEV (reference sequence). There are 16 residues in the CDR3. Trimming took 0 bases from V and 1 from J, leaving 13 bases between them.

The rearrangement links TRBV4-3 to TRBJ2-3, with 8 positions matching TRBD2. This CDR3 region has 15 residues. V gave up 6 bases and J gave up 3 bases; unmatched junction bases: 8. Germline V gene data show CDR1 as LGHNA and CDR2 as YSLEER. The CDR3 DNA reads as TGCGCCAGCAGAGAAATAGCGGGAAGTACAGATACGCAGTATTTT. Its protein is CASREIAGSTDTQYF.

The chain carries TRBV7-8 and TRBJ2-5; D may be TRBD2 (5 bases). Germline CDR1 is SGHVS and CDR2 is FQNEAQ. V lost 4 bases and J 5 bases, leaving 14 bases between the germline ends. The CDR3 is 14 residues long. In nucleotides, the CDR3 is TGTGCCAGCAGCTCTACGGCGGGTCCGGAGACCCAGTACTTC. Protein sequence: CASSSTAGPETQYF.

The chain uses TRBV5-4 and TRBJ1-1, with 10 bases identical to TRBD1. J gave up 3 bases and V 4 bases, and 6 bases lay outside the gene matches. This CDR3 is 15 amino acids long. Germline assignment: CDR1 SGHNT and CDR2 YYREEE (reference sequence). In DNA form, the CDR3 reads TGTGCCAGCAGCCGCGACAGGGGGCGAGACACTGAAGCTTTCTTT. Its translation: CASSRDRGRDTEAFF.

J is TRBJ1-1 and V is TRBV28; D perhaps matches TRBD1 (6 bases). Per the germline V gene, CDR1 is MDHEN and CDR2 is SYDVKM. The V gene lost 2 bases and the J gene lost 4 bases, with 17 bases spanning the gap. This CDR3 spans 16 amino acids. CDR3 residues: CASSLGQGSWGTEAFF. DNA of the CDR3: TGTGCCAGCAGTTTAGGGCAGGGGAGTTGGGGCACTGAAGCTTTCTTT.